A selection of T cell receptor beta chains follows, all from one sample in a study of OX40 agonist ivuxolimab in advanced cancers. Data came from immunoSEQ multiplex PCR; TCRdb stores just in-frame clones and leaves some out. The repertoire includes 60,000 to 85,000 clones, 70% to 80% of them detected once, and around 1.5% sits in the top ten. This sample comprised CD4+ or CD8+ T cells sorted from blood, obtained in a trial of the OX40 agonist ivuxolimab. These receptors were taken from an adult with an advanced solid tumor such as melanoma, head and neck, liver or kidney cancer. The CDR3 runs from the conserved cysteine through the conserved F or W. A D gene is named only where the DNA matches it firmly. Only some rows state a clone size, as once, few, many or a class for expanded clones.

CDR3aa	CDR3nt	abundance	d_gene	v_gene	j_gene
CASSQEVRQSDTEAFF	TGTGCCAGCAGCCAAGAAGTAAGGCAGTCGGACACTGAAGCTTTCTTT	few	.	TRBV4-2	TRBJ1-1
CASSRSGQTLYEQYF	TGCGCCAGCAGCCGGTCGGGACAGACCCTCTACGAGCAGTACTTC	.	TRBD1	TRBV4-1	TRBJ2-7
CASSQDIRPGTGELFF	TGTGCCAGCAGCCAAGATATAAGGCCCGGCACCGGGGAGCTGTTTTTT	.	.	TRBV4-2	TRBJ2-2
CASSKGRAGGEGTDTQYF	TGTGCCAGCAGTAAAGGCCGGGCAGGGGGAGAGGGCACAGATACGCAGTATTTT	.	TRBD1	TRBV6-1	TRBJ2-3
CASSLDSNYGYTF	TGTGCCAGTAGTTTGGACAGCAACTATGGCTACACCTTC	.	.	TRBV19	TRBJ1-2
CASSLPSGDTDTQYF	TGTGCCAGTAGTCTCCCTAGCGGGGACACAGATACGCAGTATTTT	.	TRBD2	TRBV19	TRBJ2-3
CASSRFGPIQVDTGELFF	TGTGCCAGCAGCCGGTTTGGACCAATCCAGGTTGACACCGGGGAGCTGTTTTTT	few	.	TRBV5-6	TRBJ2-2
CASSEAVGANEKLFF	TGTGCCAGCAGTGAAGCAGTAGGAGCTAATGAAAAACTGTTTTTT	.	.	TRBV2	TRBJ1-4
CASSFDRLGQFF	TGTGCCAGCAGCTTCGACAGGTTGGGGCAGTTCTTC	.	.	TRBV2	TRBJ2-1
CASSATYLENTIYF	TGTGCCAGCAGTGCGACATACCTGGAAAACACCATATATTTT	.	.	TRBV2	TRBJ1-3
CASAHRDRDYEQYF	TGTGCCAGCGCTCACCGGGACAGGGATTACGAGCAGTACTTC	.	TRBD1	TRBV2	TRBJ2-7
CASTRDGGGSRETQYF	TGTGCCAGCACCCGGGATGGAGGGGGTTCACGAGAGACCCAGTACTTC	.	.	TRBV5-4	TRBJ2-5
CASSSLTGSHNEQFF	TGTGCCAGCAGCTCATTGACAGGGTCGCACAATGAGCAGTTCTTC	few	TRBD1	TRBV5-6	TRBJ2-1
CATATSGRAWTGELFF	TGTGCCACCGCTACTAGCGGGAGGGCCTGGACCGGGGAGCTGTTTTTT	.	TRBD2	TRBV15	TRBJ2-2
CASSYSRDRGPKLFF	TGTGCCAGCAGTTACTCCCGGGACAGGGGCCCAAAACTGTTTTTT	.	TRBD1	TRBV6-5	TRBJ1-4
CASRRGGTGELFF	TGTGCCAGCAGGAGAGGGGGTACCGGGGAGCTGTTTTTT	.	.	TRBV2	TRBJ2-2
CASSQTQGSNSPLHF	TGTGCCAGCAGCCAGACACAGGGTTCTAATTCACCCCTCCACTTT	.	.	TRBV7-9	TRBJ1-6
CASSFQFLGAEAFF	TGTGCCAGCAGCTTCCAGTTTTTGGGCGCTGAAGCTTTCTTT	.	.	TRBV11-2	TRBJ1-1
CASSGRGNTIYF	TGTGCCAGCAGTGGGAGGGGAAACACCATATATTTT	.	.	TRBV6-1	TRBJ1-3
CASSLSGGNSPLHF	TGTGCCAGCAGCTTAAGCGGGGGTAATTCACCCCTCCACTTT	.	.	TRBV11-2	TRBJ1-6